This T cell receptor (beta chain) was captured by sequencing in a study of CD8 T cells in Susac syndrome. An amount of RNA that ranged from roughly 0.45 to 1 ug was reverse transcribed with random hexamers. The authors amplified TCR beta CDR3 across 54 Vbeta and 13 Jbeta using immunoSEQ multiplex PCR. TCRdb itself ran the immunoSEQ multiplex PCR reads through MiXCR, one entry per CDR3 protein. The repertoire holds more than 150,000 distinct CDR3 sequences, with 90% to 95% as singletons. CD8+ and CD4+ blood T cells underwent TCR beta sequencing. This CDR3 contains 17 residues. With 2 bases removed from V and 0 bases from J, the gap between germline ends came to 14 bases.

Material for sequencing was CD4+ T cells from PBMCs. The rearrangement joins TRBV12-3 or TRBV12-4 to TRBJ1-5; TRBD1 might be the D (5 bases). The receptor was isolated from a human donor in good health. The CDR3 nucleotides are TGTGCCAGCAGTTTATGGGACCCAGGATCTAGCAATCAGCCCCAGCATTTT. Its protein product is CASSLWDPGSSNQPQHF.